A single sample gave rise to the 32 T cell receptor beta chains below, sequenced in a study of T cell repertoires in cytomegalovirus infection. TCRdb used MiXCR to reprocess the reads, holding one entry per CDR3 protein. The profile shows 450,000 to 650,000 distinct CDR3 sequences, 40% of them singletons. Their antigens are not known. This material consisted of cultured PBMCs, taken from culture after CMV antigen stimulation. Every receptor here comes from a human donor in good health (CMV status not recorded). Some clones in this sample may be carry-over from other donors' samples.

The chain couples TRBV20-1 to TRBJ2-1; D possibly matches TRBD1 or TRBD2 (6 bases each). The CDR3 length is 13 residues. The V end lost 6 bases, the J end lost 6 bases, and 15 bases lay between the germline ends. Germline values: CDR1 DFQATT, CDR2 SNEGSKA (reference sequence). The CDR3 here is CSARAGGGNEQFF. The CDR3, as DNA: TGCAGTGCCAGGGCCGGAGGGGGCAATGAGCAGTTCTTC.

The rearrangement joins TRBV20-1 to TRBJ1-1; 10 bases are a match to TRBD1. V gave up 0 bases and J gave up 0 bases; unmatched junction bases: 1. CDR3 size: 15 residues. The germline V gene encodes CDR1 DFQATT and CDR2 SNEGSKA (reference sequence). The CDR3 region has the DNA TGCAGTGCTAGAGATGGACAGGGGGTGAACACTGAAGCTTTCTTT. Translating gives CSARDGQGVNTEAFF.

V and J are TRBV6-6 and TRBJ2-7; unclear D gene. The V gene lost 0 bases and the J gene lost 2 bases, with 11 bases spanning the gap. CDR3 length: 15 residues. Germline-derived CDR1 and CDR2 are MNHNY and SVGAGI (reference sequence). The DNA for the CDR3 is TGTGCCAGCAGTTACTCCGGAGAACCAACCTACGAGCAGTACTTC. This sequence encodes CASSYSGEPTYEQYF.

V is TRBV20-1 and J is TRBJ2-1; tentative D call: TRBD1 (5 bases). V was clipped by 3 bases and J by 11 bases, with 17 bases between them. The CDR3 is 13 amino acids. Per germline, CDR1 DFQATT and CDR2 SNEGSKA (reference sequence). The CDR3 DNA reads TGCAGTGCTAGTGGTTTCTGGGCAGGGCAGCAGTTCTTC. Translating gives CSASGFWAGQQFF.

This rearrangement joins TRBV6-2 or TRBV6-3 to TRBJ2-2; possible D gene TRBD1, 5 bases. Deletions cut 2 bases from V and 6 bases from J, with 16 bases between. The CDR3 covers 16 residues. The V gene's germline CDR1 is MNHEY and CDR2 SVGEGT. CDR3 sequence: CASSYNPTVVPGELFF. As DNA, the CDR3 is TGTGCCAGCAGTTACAATCCGACAGTAGTGCCCGGGGAGCTGTTTTTT.

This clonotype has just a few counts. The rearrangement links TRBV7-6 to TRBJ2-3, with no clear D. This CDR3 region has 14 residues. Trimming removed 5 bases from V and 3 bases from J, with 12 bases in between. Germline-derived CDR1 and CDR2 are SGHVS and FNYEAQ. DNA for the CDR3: TGTGCCAGCAGCAGACAAATGGGTACAGATACGCAGTATTTT. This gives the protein CASSRQMGTDTQYF.

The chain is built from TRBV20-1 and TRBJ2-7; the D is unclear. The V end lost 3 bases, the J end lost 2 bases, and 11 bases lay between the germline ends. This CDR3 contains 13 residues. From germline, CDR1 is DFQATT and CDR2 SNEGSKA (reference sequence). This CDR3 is CSARKKGAYEQYF. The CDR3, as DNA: TGCAGTGCTAGGAAGAAAGGAGCCTACGAGCAGTACTTC.

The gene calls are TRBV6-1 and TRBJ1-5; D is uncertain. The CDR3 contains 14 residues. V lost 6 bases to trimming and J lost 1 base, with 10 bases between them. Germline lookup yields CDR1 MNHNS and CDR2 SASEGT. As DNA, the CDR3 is TGTGCCAGCAGCGCCAGTTTGAGCAATCAGCCCCAGCATTTT. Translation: CASSASLSNQPQHF.

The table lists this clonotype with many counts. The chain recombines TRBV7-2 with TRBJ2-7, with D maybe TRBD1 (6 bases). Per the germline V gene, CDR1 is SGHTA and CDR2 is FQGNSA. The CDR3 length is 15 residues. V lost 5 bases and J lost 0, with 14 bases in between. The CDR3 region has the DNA TGTGCCAGCAGCGTACAGGGATTCAACTCCTACGAGCAGTACTTC. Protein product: CASSVQGFNSYEQYF.

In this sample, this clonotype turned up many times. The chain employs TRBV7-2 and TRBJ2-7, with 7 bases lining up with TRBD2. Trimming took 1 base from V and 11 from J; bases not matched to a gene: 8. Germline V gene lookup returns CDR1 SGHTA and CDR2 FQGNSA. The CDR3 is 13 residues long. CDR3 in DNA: TGTGCCAGCAGCTTAGGGGCAGGGAGCGGGGAGTACTTC. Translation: CASSLGAGSGEYF. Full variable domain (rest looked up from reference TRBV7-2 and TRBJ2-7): GAGVSQSPSNKVTEKGKDVELRCDPISGHTALYWYRQSLGQGLEFLIYFQGNSAPDKSGLPSDRFSAERTGGSVSTLTIQRTQQEDSAVYLCASSLGAGSGEYFGPGTRLTVT.

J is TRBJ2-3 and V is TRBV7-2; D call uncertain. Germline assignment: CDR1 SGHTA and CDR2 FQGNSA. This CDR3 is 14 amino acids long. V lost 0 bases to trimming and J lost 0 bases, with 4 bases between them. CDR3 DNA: TGTGCCAGCAGCTTAGCGACTAGCACAGATACGCAGTATTTT. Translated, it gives CASSLATSTDTQYF.

The CDR3 DNA reads as TGCGCCAGCAGCATACAGGGGGCGCCGGGTCAGCCCCAGCATTTT. Protein: CASSIQGAPGQPQHF. V and J are TRBV5-1 and TRBJ1-5, with 9 bases lining up with TRBD1. The germline gives CDR1 SGHRS, CDR2 YFSETQ. This CDR3 contains 15 residues. The junction had 8 bases not matched to a gene; V was cut back by 4 bases and J by 6 bases.

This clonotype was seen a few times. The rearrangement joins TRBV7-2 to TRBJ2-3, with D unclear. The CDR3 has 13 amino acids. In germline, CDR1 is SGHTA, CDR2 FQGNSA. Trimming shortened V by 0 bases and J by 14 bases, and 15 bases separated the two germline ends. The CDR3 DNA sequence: TGTGCCAGCAGCTTAGCGAACGCTCAAGTCCCGTATTTT. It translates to CASSLANAQVPYF.

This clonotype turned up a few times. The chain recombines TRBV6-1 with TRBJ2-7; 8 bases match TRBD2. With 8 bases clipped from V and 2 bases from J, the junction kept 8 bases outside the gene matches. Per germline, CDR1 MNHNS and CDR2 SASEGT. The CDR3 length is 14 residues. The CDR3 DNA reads TGTGCCAGCGGAAGCGGGGGCCCAACCTACGAGCAGTACTTC. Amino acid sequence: CASGSGGPTYEQYF.

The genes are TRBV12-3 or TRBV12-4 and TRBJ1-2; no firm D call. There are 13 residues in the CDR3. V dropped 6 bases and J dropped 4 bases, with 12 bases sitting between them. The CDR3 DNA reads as TGTGCCAGCAGGCAAGGAGGGATCTATGGCTACACCTTC. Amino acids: CASRQGGIYGYTF.

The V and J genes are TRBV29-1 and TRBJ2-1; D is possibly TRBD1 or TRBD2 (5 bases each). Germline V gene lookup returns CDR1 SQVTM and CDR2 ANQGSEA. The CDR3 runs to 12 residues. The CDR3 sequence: CTTAREFNEQFF. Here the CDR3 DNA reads TGCACGACGGCCAGGGAGTTTAATGAGCAGTTCTTC.

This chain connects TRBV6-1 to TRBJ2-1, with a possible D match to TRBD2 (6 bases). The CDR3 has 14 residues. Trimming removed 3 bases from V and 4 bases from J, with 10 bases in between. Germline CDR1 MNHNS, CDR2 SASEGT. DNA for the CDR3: TGTGCCAGCAGTGATGTGGGGGGATACAATGAGCAGTTCTTC. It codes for CASSDVGGYNEQFF.

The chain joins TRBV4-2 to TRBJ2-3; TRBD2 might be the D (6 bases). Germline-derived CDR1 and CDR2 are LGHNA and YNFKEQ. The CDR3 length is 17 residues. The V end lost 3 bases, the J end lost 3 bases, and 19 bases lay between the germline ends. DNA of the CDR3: TGTGCCAGCAGCCAGAAAACCGGGACTTCGGGGACAGATACGCAGTATTTT. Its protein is CASSQKTGTSGTDTQYF.

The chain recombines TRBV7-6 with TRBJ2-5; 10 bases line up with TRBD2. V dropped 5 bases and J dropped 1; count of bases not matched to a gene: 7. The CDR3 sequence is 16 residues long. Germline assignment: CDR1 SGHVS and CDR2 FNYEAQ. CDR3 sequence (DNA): TGTGCCAGCAGCCCCTTAGCGGGAGGTCGCCAAGAGACCCAGTACTTC. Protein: CASSPLAGGRQETQYF.

CDR3 residues: CATSRGDSGGYTDTQYF. The CDR3, as DNA: TGTGCCACCAGCAGAGGGGATAGCGGGGGTTACACAGATACGCAGTATTTT. The rearrangement joins TRBV15 to TRBJ2-3; 9 bases line up with TRBD2. Germline-derived CDR1 and CDR2 are LNHNV and YYDKDF (reference sequence). V was pared by 1 base and J by 2 bases, with 7 bases of the junction left unmatched. There are 17 residues in the CDR3.

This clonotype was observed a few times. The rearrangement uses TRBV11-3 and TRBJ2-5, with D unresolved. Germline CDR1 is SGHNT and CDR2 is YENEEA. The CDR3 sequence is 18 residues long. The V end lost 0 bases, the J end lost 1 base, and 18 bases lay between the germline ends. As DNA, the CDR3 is TGTGCCAGCAGCTTAGATCGGGCAGTAATCCCTCCCCAAGAGACCCAGTACTTC. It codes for CASSLDRAVIPPQETQYF. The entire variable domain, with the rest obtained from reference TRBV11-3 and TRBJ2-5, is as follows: EAGVVQSPRYKIIEKKQPVAFWCNPISGHNTLYWYLQNLGQGPELLIRYENEEAVDDSQLPKDRFSAERLKGVDSTLKIQPAELGDSAVYLCASSLDRAVIPPQETQYFGPGTRLLVL.

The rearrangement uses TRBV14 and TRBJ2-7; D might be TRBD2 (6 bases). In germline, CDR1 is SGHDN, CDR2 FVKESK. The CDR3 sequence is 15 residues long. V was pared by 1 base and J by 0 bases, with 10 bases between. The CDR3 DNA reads TGTGCCAGCAGCCAAGGCAGCGGGTTCTCCTACGAGCAGTACTTC. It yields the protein CASSQGSGFSYEQYF.

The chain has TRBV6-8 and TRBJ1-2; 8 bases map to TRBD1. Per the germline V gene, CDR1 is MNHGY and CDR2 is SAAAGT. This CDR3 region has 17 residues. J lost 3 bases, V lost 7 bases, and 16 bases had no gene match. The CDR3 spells CASIRSGRGQSDYGYTF. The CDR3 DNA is TGTGCCAGCATCCGATCTGGCAGGGGGCAGAGTGACTATGGCTACACCTTC.

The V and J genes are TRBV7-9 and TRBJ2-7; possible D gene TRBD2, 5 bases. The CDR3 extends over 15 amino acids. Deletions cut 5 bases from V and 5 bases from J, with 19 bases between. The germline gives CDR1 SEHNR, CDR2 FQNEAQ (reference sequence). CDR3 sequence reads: CASSPPGGTGNEQYF. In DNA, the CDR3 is TGTGCCAGCAGCCCTCCTGGCGGTACGGGGAACGAGCAGTACTTC.

The CDR3 reads CASSETGIYGYTF. CDR3 bases: TGTGCCAGCAGCGAAACAGGGATCTATGGCTACACCTTC. This chain links TRBV7-8 with TRBJ1-2, with a possible D match to TRBD1 (6 bases). This CDR3 has 13 amino acids. V was shortened by 5 bases and J by 4 bases, with 11 bases between the two germline ends. CDR1 is SGHVS, CDR2 FQNEAQ, per germline.

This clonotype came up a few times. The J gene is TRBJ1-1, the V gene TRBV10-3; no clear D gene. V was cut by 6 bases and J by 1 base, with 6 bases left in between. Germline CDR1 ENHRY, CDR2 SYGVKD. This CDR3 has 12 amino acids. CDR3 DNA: TGTGCCATCAGGGCACCGAACACTGAAGCTTTCTTT. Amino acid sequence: CAIRAPNTEAFF.

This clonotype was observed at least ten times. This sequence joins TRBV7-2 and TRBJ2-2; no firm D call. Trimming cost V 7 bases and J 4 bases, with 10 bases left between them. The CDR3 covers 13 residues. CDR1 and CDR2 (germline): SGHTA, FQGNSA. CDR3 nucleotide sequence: TGTGCCAGCACTCGCGGAACCACCGGGGAGCTGTTTTTT. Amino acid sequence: CASTRGTTGELFF. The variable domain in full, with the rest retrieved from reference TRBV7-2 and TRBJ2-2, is GAGVSQSPSNKVTEKGKDVELRCDPISGHTALYWYRQSLGQGLEFLIYFQGNSAPDKSGLPSDRFSAERTGGSVSTLTIQRTQQEDSAVYLCASTRGTTGELFFGEGSRLTVL.

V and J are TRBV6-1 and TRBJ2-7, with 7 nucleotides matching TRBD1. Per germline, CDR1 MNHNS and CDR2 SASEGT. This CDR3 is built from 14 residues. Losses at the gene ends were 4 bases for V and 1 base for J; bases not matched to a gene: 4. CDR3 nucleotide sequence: TGTGCCAGCAGTGGGACAGGTCCGTCCTACGAGCAGTACTTC. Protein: CASSGTGPSYEQYF.

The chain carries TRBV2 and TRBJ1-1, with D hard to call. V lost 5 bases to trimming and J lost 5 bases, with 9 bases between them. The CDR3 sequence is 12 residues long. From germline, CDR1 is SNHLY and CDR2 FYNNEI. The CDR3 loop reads CASSTTPTEAFF. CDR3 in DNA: TGTGCCAGCAGTACCACCCCAACTGAAGCTTTCTTT.

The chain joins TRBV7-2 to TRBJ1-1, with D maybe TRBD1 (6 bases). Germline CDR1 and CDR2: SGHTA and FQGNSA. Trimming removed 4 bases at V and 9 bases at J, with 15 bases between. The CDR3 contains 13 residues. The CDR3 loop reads CASSYGRGAKAFF. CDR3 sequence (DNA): TGTGCCAGCAGCTATGGGCGGGGGGCGAAAGCTTTCTTT.

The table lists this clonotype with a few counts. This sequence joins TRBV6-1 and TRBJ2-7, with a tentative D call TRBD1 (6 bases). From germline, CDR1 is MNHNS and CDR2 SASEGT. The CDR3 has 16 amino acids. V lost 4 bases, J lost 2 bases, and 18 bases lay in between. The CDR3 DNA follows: TGTGCCAGCAGTGGAGGTTTTTGGGCAGGGGCCTACGAGCAGTACTTC. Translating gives CASSGGFWAGAYEQYF.

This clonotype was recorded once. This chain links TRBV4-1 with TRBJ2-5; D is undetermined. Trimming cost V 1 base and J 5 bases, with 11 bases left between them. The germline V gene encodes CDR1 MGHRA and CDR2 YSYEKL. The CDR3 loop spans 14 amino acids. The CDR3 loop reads CASSQGYAQETQYF. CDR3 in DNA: TGCGCCAGCAGCCAAGGGTATGCCCAGGAGACCCAGTACTTC.